The 11 T cell receptor beta chains below were found in one sample sequenced in a study of CXCR3-negative and CXCR3-positive naive CD8 T cells. Via 5' RACE with UMI labels, TRB cDNA libraries were prepared. TCRdb derives one entry per CDR3 protein from the 5' RACE reads, leaving out DNA. The specimen's table records 70,000 to 100,000 distinct CDR3 sequences. Sample: naive CXCR3- CD8+ T cells from blood. As for subset: CD45RO-CCR7+CD27+CD95- naive CD8+ T cells lacking CXCR3 (TNR3-). Source of these receptors: a human donor in good health. Some clones in this sample may be carry-over from other donors' samples.

The V call is TRBV28, the J call TRBJ2-3. Per germline, CDR1 MDHEN and CDR2 SYDVKM. The CDR3 is 15 amino acids. Here the CDR3 reads CASTDLSDRGDTQYF.

This clonotype is identified as medium-sized (0.01 to 0.1%) from frequency. The rearrangement joins TRBV29-1 to TRBJ2-3. The CDR3 sequence is 13 residues long. The germline V gene encodes CDR1 SQVTM and CDR2 ANQGSEA. The CDR3: CSVGEKYTDTQYF.

The CDR3 reads CASSSDIGGGTDTQYF. V gene TRBV7-6 combines with J gene TRBJ2-3; TCRdb's D call of TRBD1 is untestable without DNA. The CDR3 runs 16 residues. CDR1 and CDR2 (germline): SGHVS, FNYEAQ.

J is TRBJ2-1 and V is TRBV11-3. This CDR3 is 14 amino acids long. Germline V lookup: CDR1 SGHNT, CDR2 YENEEA. CDR3 loop: CASSLYAADDEQFF.

The rearrangement uses TRBV15 and TRBJ2-2; TCRdb's D call of TRBD1 is untestable without DNA. Germline V lookup: CDR1 LNHNV, CDR2 YYDKDF (reference sequence). The CDR3 extends over 13 amino acids. The CDR3 sequence is CATSREQGGELFF.

The genes are TRBV20-1 and TRBJ2-7; the TCRdb D gene call, TRBD1, has no DNA to confirm it. CDR1 is DFQATT, CDR2 SNEGSKA, per germline (reference sequence). This CDR3 is built from 13 residues. CDR3 sequence: CSARRHSSYEQYF.

This chain connects TRBV28 to TRBJ2-7; TCRdb outputs TRBD1, but without DNA this stays unchecked. Germline V gene data show CDR1 as MDHEN and CDR2 as SYDVKM. CDR3 size: 16 residues. CDR3: CASSLLVPGWVYEQYF.

The rearrangement uses TRBV7-2 and TRBJ2-7; TCRdb calls TRBD2, which cannot be checked without DNA. This CDR3 comprises 14 residues. From germline, CDR1 is SGHTA and CDR2 FQGNSA. The CDR3 protein is CASSFREGSYEQYF. The variable domain in full, completed from reference TRBV7-2 and TRBJ2-7, reads GAGVSQSPSNKVTEKGKDVELRCDPISGHTALYWYRQSLGQGLEFLIYFQGNSAPDKSGLPSDRFSAERTGGSVSTLTIQRTQQEDSAVYLCASSFREGSYEQYFGPGTRLTVT.

The J gene is TRBJ2-1, the V gene TRBV6-2 or TRBV6-3. The germline CDR1 and CDR2 sequences are MNHEY and SVGEGT. This CDR3 is 16 amino acids long. The CDR3 is CASTEHTLSSYNEQFF.

The rearrangement uses TRBV11-3 and TRBJ2-1; without DNA, the TCRdb call of TRBD2 cannot be checked. The CDR3 has 15 amino acids. In germline, CDR1 is SGHNT, CDR2 YENEEA. This CDR3 is CASSPKGLAVNEQFF.

The rearrangement uses TRBV13 and TRBJ2-5. This CDR3 comprises 15 residues. Per the germline V gene, CDR1 is PRHDT and CDR2 is FYEKMQ (reference sequence). This CDR3 is CASSLGLDLRETQYF.